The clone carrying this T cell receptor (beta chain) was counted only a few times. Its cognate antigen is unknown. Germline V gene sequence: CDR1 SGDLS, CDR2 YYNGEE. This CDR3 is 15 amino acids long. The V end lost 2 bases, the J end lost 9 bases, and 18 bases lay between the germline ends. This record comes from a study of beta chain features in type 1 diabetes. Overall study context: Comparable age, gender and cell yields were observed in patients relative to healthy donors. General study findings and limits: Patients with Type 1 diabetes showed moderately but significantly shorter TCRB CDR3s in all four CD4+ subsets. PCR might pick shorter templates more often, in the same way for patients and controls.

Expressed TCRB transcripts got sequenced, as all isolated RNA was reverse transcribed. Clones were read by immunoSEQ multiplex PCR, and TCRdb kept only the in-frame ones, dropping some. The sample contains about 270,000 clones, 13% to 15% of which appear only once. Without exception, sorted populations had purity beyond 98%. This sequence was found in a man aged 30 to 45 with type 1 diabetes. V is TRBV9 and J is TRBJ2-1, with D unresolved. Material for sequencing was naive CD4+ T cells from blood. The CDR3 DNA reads TGTGCCAGCAGCGTGGAGCGCTCTGTCCTGAGTGAGCAGTTCTTC. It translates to CASSVERSVLSEQFF.